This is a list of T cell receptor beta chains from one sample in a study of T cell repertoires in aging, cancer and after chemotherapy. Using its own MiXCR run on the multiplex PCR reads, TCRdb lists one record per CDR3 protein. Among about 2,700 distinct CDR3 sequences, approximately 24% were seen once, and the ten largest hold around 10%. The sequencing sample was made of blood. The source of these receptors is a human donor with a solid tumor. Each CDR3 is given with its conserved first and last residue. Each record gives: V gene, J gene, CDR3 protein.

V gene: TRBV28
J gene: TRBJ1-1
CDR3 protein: CASSFGANTEAFF

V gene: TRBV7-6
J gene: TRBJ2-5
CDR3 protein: CASSSDIQETQYF

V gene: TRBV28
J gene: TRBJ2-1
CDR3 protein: CASSPGLTWGNEQFF

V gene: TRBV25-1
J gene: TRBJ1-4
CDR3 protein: CASSDPGRINEKLFF

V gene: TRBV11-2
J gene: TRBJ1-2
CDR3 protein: CASSPASNYVYTF

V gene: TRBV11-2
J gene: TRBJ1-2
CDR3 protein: CASSFTSLGSGYTF

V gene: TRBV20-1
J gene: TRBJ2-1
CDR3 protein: CSARVGAGGEQFF

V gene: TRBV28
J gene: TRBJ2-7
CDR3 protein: CASGPPGEDYEQYF

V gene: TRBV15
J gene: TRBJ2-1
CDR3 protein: CATSRVGLAGGAYNEQFF

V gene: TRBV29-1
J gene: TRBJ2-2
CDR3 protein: CSVGRPGELFF

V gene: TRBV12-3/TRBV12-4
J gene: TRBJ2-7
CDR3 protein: CASSLRIGSYEQYF

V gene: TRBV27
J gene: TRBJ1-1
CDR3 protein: CASSSPGQPNTEAFF

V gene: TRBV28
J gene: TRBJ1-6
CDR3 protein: CASYKHSDSPLHF

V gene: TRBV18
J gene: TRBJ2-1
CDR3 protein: CASSPGSSDYNEQFF